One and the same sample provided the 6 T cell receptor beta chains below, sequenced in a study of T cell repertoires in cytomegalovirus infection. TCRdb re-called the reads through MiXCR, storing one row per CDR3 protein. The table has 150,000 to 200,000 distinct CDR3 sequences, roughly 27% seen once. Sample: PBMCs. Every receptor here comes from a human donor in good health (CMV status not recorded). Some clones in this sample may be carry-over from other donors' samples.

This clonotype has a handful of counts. CDR3: CSALQPNTEAFF. For the CDR3, the DNA is TGCAGTGCCTTGCAACCGAACACTGAAGCTTTCTTT. The gene calls are TRBV20-1 and TRBJ1-1; no clear D. With 6 bases removed from V and 1 base from J, the gap between germline ends came to 9 bases. The CDR3 sequence is 12 residues long. CDR1 DFQATT and CDR2 SNEGSKA come from the germline V gene (reference sequence).

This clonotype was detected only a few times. CDR3 in amino acids: CASSLLWGRGRTDTQYF. Written as DNA, the CDR3 is TGTGCCAGCAGCCTATTATGGGGGCGGGGCCGCACAGATACGCAGTATTTT. The chain uses TRBV7-2 and TRBJ2-3; D may be TRBD1 or TRBD2 (6 bases each). CDR1 and CDR2 (germline): SGHTA, FQGNSA. This CDR3 is 17 amino acids long. The V and J ends lost 5 bases and 1 base respectively, with 19 bases between them.

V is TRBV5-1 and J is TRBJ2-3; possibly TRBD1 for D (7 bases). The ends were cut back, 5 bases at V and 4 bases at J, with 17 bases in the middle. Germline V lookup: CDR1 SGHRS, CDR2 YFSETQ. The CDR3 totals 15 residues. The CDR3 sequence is CASSEEGASADTQYF. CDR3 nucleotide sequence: TGCGCCAGCAGTGAGGAGGGGGCTTCGGCAGATACGCAGTATTTT.

The chain's CDR3 is CASMIEVSGANVLTF. The CDR3 coding sequence is TGTGCCAGTATGATAGAGGTTTCGGGGGCCAACGTCCTGACTTTC. The chain combines TRBV19 with TRBJ2-6, with D unclear. This CDR3 is 15 amino acids long. Trimming shortened V by 7 bases and J by 4 bases, and 14 bases separated the two germline ends. The V gene's germline CDR1 is LNHDA and CDR2 SQIVND (reference sequence).

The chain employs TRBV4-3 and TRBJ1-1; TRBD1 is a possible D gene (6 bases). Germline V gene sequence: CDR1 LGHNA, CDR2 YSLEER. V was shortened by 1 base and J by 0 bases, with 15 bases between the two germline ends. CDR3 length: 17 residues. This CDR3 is CASSQVAEGVMNTEAFF. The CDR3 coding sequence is TGCGCCAGCAGCCAAGTAGCAGAGGGGGTCATGAACACTGAAGCTTTCTTT.

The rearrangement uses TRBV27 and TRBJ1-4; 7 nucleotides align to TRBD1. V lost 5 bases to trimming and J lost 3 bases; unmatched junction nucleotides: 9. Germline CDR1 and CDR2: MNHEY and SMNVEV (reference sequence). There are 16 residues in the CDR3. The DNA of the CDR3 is TGTGCCAGCAGTATCCAACAGGGGAAGGCTAATGAAAAACTGTTTTTT. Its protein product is CASSIQQGKANEKLFF.